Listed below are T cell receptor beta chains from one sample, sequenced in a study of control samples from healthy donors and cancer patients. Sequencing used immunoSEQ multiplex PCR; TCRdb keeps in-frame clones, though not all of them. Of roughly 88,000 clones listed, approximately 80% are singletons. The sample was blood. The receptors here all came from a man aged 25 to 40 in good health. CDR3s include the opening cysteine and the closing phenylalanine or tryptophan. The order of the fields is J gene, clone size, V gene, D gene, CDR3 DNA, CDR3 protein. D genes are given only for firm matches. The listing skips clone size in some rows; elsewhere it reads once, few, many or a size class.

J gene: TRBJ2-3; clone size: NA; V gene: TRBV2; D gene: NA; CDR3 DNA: TGTGCCAGTCGGAGGGACATTCTCACAGATACGCAGTATTTT; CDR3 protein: CASRRDILTDTQYF
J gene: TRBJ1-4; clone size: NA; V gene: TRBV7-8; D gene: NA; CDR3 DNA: TGTGCCAGCAGCACCCGGGACCCAACATCGGGACTGTTTTTT; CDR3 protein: CASSTRDPTSGLFF
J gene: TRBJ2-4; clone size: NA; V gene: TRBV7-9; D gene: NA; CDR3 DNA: TGTGCCAGCAGCTTAGCTACAGGGTGGTTGAACATTCAGTACTTC; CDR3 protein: CASSLATGWLNIQYF
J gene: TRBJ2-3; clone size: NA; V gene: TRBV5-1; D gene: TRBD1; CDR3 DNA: TGCGCCAGCAGTTTAAAAGGGGGCCCGGATACGCAGTATTTT; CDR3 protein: CASSLKGGPDTQYF
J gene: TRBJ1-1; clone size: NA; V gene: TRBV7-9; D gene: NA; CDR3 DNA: TGTGCCAGCAGCTCACCCCGGGGGGGGGCACGCGCTTTCTTT; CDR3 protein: CASSSPRGGARAFF
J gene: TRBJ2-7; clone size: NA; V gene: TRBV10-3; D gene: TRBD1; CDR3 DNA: TGTGCCATCAGTATGCAAGGACAGGGTTCGACAATCTACGAGCAGTACTTC; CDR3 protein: CAISMQGQGSTIYEQYF
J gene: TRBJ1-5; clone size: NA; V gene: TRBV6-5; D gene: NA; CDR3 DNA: TGTGCCAGCAGTTCCAGGGCTTTCGGGAGCAATCAGCCCCAGCATTTT; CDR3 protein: CASSSRAFGSNQPQHF
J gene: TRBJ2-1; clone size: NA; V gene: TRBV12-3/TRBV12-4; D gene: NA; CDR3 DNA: TGTGCCAGCAGTTTATTCCAGTACAATGAGCAGTTCTTC; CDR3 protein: CASSLFQYNEQFF
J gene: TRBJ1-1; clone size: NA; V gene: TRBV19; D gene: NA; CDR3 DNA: TGTGCCAGTAATTTGGGGGAGAACACTGAAGCTTTCTTT; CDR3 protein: CASNLGENTEAFF
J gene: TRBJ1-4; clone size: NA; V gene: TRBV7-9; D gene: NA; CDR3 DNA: TGTGCCAGCAGCCCTAGAATCACAACTAATGAAAAACTGTTTTTT; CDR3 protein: CASSPRITTNEKLFF
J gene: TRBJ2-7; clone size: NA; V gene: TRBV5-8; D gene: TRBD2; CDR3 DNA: TGTGCCAGCAGCAAGCGGGGCTACGAGCAGTACTTC; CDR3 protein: CASSKRGYEQYF
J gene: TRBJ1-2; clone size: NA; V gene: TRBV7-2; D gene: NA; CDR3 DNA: TGTGCCAGCAGCTTAGGGCCGAACTTCTATGGCTACACCTTC; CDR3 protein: CASSLGPNFYGYTF
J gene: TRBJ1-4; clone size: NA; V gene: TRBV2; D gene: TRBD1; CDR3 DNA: TGTGCCAGCAGGCGGACCGGGACAGGGAATGAAAAACTGTTTTTT; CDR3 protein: CASRRTGTGNEKLFF
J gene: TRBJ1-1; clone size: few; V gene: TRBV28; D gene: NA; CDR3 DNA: TGTGCCAGCAGTTTAAGGTGGGCTGGGGAGACTGAAGCTTTCTTT; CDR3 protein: CASSLRWAGETEAFF
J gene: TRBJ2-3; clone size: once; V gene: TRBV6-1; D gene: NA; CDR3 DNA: TGTGCCAGCAGTGAAGGTGAACGGGTTAGCACAGATACGCAGTATTTT; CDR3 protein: CASSEGERVSTDTQYF
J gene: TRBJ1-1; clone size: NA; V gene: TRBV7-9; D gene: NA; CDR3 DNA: TGTGCCAGCGCTGATACTGGCAGGGTGAACACTGAAGCTTTCTTT; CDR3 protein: CASADTGRVNTEAFF
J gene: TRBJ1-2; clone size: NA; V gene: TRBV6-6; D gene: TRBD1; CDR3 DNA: TGTGCCAGTGAACCCGGGACAGGGAGGTTGCGGTATGGCTACACCTTC; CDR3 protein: CASEPGTGRLRYGYTF
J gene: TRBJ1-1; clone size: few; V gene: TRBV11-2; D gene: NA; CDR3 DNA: TGTGCCAGCAGCTTCCGGGGAGGGGCGTTGAGGACTGAAGCTTTCTTT; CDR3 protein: CASSFRGGALRTEAFF
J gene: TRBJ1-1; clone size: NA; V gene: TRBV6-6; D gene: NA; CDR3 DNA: TGTGCCAGCAGTTACGACTGGAGCACTGAAGCTTTCTTT; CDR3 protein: CASSYDWSTEAFF
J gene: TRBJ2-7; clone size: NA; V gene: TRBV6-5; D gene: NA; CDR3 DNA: TGTGCCAGCAGCCTACTGGGGGGCGCCTACGAGCAGTACTTC; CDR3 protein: CASSLLGGAYEQYF
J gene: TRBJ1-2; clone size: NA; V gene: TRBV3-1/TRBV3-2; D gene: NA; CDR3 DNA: TGTGCCAGCAGCCCTCGGGCCCGTTATGGCTACACCTTC; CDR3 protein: CASSPRARYGYTF
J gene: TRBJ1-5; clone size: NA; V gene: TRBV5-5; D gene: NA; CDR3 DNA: TGTGCCAGCAGCCCGGGACGGGGGAATCAGCCCCAGCATTTT; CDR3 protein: CASSPGRGNQPQHF
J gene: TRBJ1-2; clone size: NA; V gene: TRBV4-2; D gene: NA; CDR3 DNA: TGTGCCAGCAGCCAAGATCTTGTTCGCGGCTACACCTTC; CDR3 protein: CASSQDLVRGYTF
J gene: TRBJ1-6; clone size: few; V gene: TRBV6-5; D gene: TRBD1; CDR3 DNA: TGTGCCAGCAGTTCTAACAGGGGGAATTCACCCCTCCACTTT; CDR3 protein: CASSSNRGNSPLHF